These 17 T cell receptor beta chains came from one sample sequenced in a study of shared T cell receptors in the human thymus. TCRdb keeps only in-frame clones here, not all; method: immunoSEQ multiplex PCR. The sample consists of more than 550,000 clones, 70% to 90% of them appearing once. The same sample was also studied in work on human thymus T cells.

The sequencing sample was made of thymocytes. These TCRs come from a girl under three years old with a congenital heart defect.

The CDR3 spells CSVVGGADNVLTF. The CDR3 DNA follows: TGCAGCGTTGTAGGGGGCGCGGACAACGTCCTGACTTTC. The V call is TRBV29-1, the J call TRBJ2-6; TRBD1 agrees at 7 bases. Looked up from germline, CDR1 is SQVTM and CDR2 is ANQGSEA. V was pared by 4 bases and J by 9 bases, with 6 bases of the junction left unmatched. The CDR3 is 13 amino acids.

J is TRBJ2-7 and V is TRBV5-3; D not certain. TRBV5-3 is placed among ORFs of uncertain function. This CDR3 is built from 16 residues. Deletions cut 0 bases from V and 7 bases from J, with 20 bases between. CDR3 DNA: TGTGCCAGAAGCTTGGTTCCCCGCCAGGTAAGTATGGAGCAGTACTTC. Translated, it gives CARSLVPRQVSMEQYF.

The rearrangement links TRBV12-5 to TRBJ2-2; possibly TRBD1 for D (6 bases). The CDR3 runs to 15 residues. V was trimmed by 4 bases and J by 0 bases, leaving 9 bases between them. Per the germline V gene, CDR1 is LGHNT and CDR2 is FRNRAP. CDR3 amino acids: CASGSGTTNTGELFF. The CDR3 coding sequence is TGTGCTAGTGGTTCGGGGACAACGAACACCGGGGAGCTGTTTTTT.

The chain couples TRBV11-2 to TRBJ2-1; D remains unclear. Trimming took off 5 bases at V and 6 bases at J, with 17 bases between the two ends. CDR1 SGHAT and CDR2 FQNNGV come from the germline V gene. This CDR3 spans 15 amino acids. The CDR3 region has the DNA TGTGCCAGCAGCCCGCACGTCCCCCTTAGCAATGAGCAGTTCTTC. Encoded protein: CASSPHVPLSNEQFF.

The rearrangement uses TRBV4-2 and TRBJ2-5, with TRBD2 matching over 14 bases. The V gene end was trimmed by 2 bases and the J gene end by 4 bases; junction bases not matched to a gene: 9. Germline loops: CDR1 LGHNA, CDR2 YNFKEQ. The CDR3 loop spans 18 amino acids. The CDR3 loop reads CASSQLGTGLAGGETQYF. The CDR3 DNA is TGTGCCAGCAGCCAACTAGGAACAGGACTAGCGGGGGGAGAGACCCAGTACTTC.

The CDR3 nucleotides read TGTGCCAGCAGTTTACTGGGGCATAAAGAGACCCAGTACTTC. This encodes CASSLLGHKETQYF. The chain carries TRBV27 and TRBJ2-5; the D gene is possibly TRBD1 (5 bases). This CDR3 region has 14 residues. Germline assignment: CDR1 MNHEY and CDR2 SMNVEV (reference sequence). With 2 bases removed from V and 3 bases from J, the gap between germline ends came to 10 bases.

The gene calls are TRBV6-1 and TRBJ2-7; D perhaps matches TRBD2 (7 bases). In germline, CDR1 is MNHNS, CDR2 SASEGT. The ends were cut back, 4 bases at V and 2 bases at J, with 30 bases in the middle. This CDR3 contains 20 residues. CDR3 coding DNA: TGTGCCAGCAGTGGGCGAGGTAGGGGGGGACCCCCTAGGGTGACCTACGAGCAGTACTTC. This codes for CASSGRGRGGPPRVTYEQYF.

The V gene is TRBV5-1, the J gene TRBJ2-2; no clear D gene. Deletions cut 1 base from V and 0 bases from J, with 10 bases between. The CDR3 sequence is 16 residues long. Germline CDR1 and CDR2: SGHRS and YFSETQ. The CDR3 protein is CASSLYSRPNTGELFF. CDR3 DNA: TGCGCCAGCAGCTTGTATTCCAGGCCGAACACCGGGGAGCTGTTTTTT. Variable domain in full (rest from reference TRBV5-1 and TRBJ2-2): KAGVTQTPRYLIKTRGQQVTLSCSPISGHRSVSWYQQTPGQGLQFLFEYFSETQRNKGNFPGRFSGRQFSNSRSEMNVSTLELGDSALYLCASSLYSRPNTGELFFGEGSRLTVL.

CDR3: CASSLVSGSQANYGYTF. In nucleotides, the CDR3 is TGTGCCAGCAGCTTAGTTTCGGGGTCCCAGGCTAACTATGGCTACACCTTC. The chain carries TRBV7-9 and TRBJ1-2; no firm D call. CDR3 length equals 17 residues. Germline loops: CDR1 SEHNR, CDR2 FQNEAQ (reference sequence). V lost 1 base and J lost 0, with 15 bases in between.

The chain employs TRBV4-2 and TRBJ2-1, with 9 positions matching TRBD2. From germline, CDR1 is LGHNA and CDR2 YNFKEQ. The CDR3 is made up of 18 amino acids. Losses at the gene ends were 1 base for V and 4 bases for J; bases not matched to a gene: 11. The CDR3 spells CASSQGGSGGPTYNEQFF. The CDR3 DNA reads as TGTGCCAGCAGCCAAGGCGGTAGCGGGGGCCCAACTTACAATGAGCAGTTCTTC.

The genes are TRBV28 and TRBJ1-2; D remains unclear. The CDR3 has 16 amino acids. The V gene lost 2 bases and the J gene lost 3 bases, with 16 bases spanning the gap. Germline values: CDR1 MDHEN, CDR2 SYDVKM. CDR3 nucleotides: TGTGCCAGCAGTTTAAGATTGCGTGGGGAGGACTATGGCTACACCTTC. Amino acids: CASSLRLRGEDYGYTF.

This rearrangement joins TRBV2 to TRBJ1-2, with TRBD1 matching over 8 bases. In germline, CDR1 is SNHLY, CDR2 FYNNEI. Unmatched junction bases numbered 7, after V lost 7 bases and J lost 6 bases. The CDR3 is 13 amino acids. The CDR3, as DNA: TGTGCCAGCATTCCGGGACAGGCCCATGGCTACACCTTC. This sequence encodes CASIPGQAHGYTF.

The chain employs TRBV7-3 and TRBJ2-3; D is perhaps TRBD1 (7 bases). The CDR3 contains 14 residues. From germline, CDR1 is SGHTA and CDR2 FQGTGA. V lost 5 bases to trimming and J lost 4 bases, with 13 bases between them. The CDR3, as DNA: TGTGCCAGCAGCCCCAGCAGGGGGGCAGATACGCAGTATTTT. Its translation: CASSPSRGADTQYF.

This chain joins TRBV7-8 and TRBJ1-5; D possibly corresponds to TRBD1 (5 bases). Germline V lookup: CDR1 SGHVS, CDR2 FQNEAQ. Trimming removed 4 bases at V and 3 bases at J, with 13 bases between. This CDR3 has 15 amino acids. The CDR3 DNA reads as TGTGCCAGCAGCTCAAACTCCAGGGCCAATCAGCCCCAGCATTTT. This sequence encodes CASSSNSRANQPQHF.

The rearrangement links TRBV5-1 to TRBJ2-2, with D uncertain. Trimming pared 7 bases from V and 4 bases from J, leaving 8 bases between. Germline loops: CDR1 SGHRS, CDR2 YFSETQ. This CDR3 has 12 residues. The CDR3 bases are TGCGCCAGCTTCCCCTCCACCGGGGAGCTGTTTTTT. Protein sequence: CASFPSTGELFF.

This rearrangement joins TRBV27 to TRBJ2-7, with D possibly matching TRBD2 (5 bases). Germline V gene sequence: CDR1 MNHEY, CDR2 SMNVEV (reference sequence). Trimming took off 1 base at V and 3 bases at J, with 10 bases between the two ends. The CDR3 spans 14 residues. CDR3 residues: CASSLYRGFYEQYF. In nucleotides, the CDR3 is TGTGCCAGCAGTTTATATCGGGGTTTCTACGAGCAGTACTTC.

The V and J genes are TRBV7-3 and TRBJ1-1, with D unclear. Germline CDR1 SGHTA, CDR2 FQGTGA. The CDR3 length is 14 residues. V was trimmed by 3 bases and J by 1 base, leaving 9 bases between them. CDR3 bases: TGTGCCAGCAGCTTGGTGGGCCGGAACACTGAAGCTTTCTTT. It yields the protein CASSLVGRNTEAFF.